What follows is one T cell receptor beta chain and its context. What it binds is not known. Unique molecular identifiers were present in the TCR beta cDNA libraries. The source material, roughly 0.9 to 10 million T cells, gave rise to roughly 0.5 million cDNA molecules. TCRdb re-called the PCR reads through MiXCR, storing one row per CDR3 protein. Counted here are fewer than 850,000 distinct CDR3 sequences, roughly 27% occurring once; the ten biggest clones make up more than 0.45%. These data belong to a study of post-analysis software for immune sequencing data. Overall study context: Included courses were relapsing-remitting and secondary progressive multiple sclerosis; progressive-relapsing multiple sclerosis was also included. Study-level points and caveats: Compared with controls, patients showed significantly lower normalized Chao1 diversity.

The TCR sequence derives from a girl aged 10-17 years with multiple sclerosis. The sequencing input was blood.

The CDR3 DNA reads as TGTGCCAGCAGTTACTCGCCAGCGGGGCAGGCCGGGGAGCTGTTTTTT. Its protein product is CASSYSPAGQAGELFF. J is TRBJ2-2 and V is TRBV6-6; the match to TRBD2 covers 7 bases. V shed 0 bases, J shed 6 bases, and the junction held 7 bases outside the gene matches. The germline gives CDR1 MNHNY, CDR2 SVGAGI (reference sequence). CDR3 length: 16 amino acids.